These 26 T cell receptor beta chains came from one sample sequenced in a study of PD-L1 blockade in urothelial cancer. The table came from immunoSEQ multiplex PCR; TCRdb's copy has only in-frame clones and leaves some out. Altogether fewer than 50,000 clones are present, 79% being singletons, with the ten largest covering 8.5% to 12%. Noted time point: pretreatment peripheral blood. The source material was PBMCs, sampled around atezolizumab (anti-PD-L1) treatment. The receptors derive from a man between 65 and 79 years old with urothelial cancer.

The genes are TRBV5-1 and TRBJ2-2, with 7 bases aligning to TRBD2. Losses at the gene ends were 5 bases for V and 2 bases for J; bases not matched to a gene: 9. Germline lookup yields CDR1 SGHRS and CDR2 YFSETQ. This CDR3 comprises 16 residues. CDR3 sequence reads: CASSIGPSGNTGELFF. The DNA of the CDR3 is TGCGCCAGCAGTATCGGTCCTAGCGGAAACACCGGGGAGCTGTTTTTT.

This clone was picked up a small number of times. The chain couples TRBV5-1 to TRBJ2-2; 9 bases fit TRBD1. CDR3 length equals 14 residues. The J segment lost 6 bases and the V segment lost 0 bases, leaving 0 bases of the junction unmatched. Germline values: CDR1 SGHRS, CDR2 YFSETQ. CDR3 bases: TGCGCCAGCAGCTTGGGGACAGGGGCCGGGGAGCTGTTTTTT. Residues: CASSLGTGAGELFF.

This clone was counted only a few times. The V gene is TRBV5-4, the J gene TRBJ2-2, with D perhaps TRBD1 (5 bases). This CDR3 contains 16 residues. Germline V gene data show CDR1 as SGHNT and CDR2 as YYREEE (reference sequence). The V gene lost 6 bases and the J gene lost 1 base, with 16 bases spanning the gap. The CDR3 DNA sequence: TGTGCCAGCACCCCCGGCCAGGGTCGGAACACCGGGGAGCTGTTTTTT. Translated: CASTPGQGRNTGELFF.

The chain uses TRBV19 and TRBJ1-2; 7 bases are shared with TRBD1. The germline gives CDR1 LNHDA, CDR2 SQIVND (reference sequence). This CDR3 is built from 11 residues. V was clipped by 4 bases and J by 13 bases; unmatched bases: 6. The CDR3, as DNA: TGTGCCAGTAGTACTCACAGGGGTCCCACCTTC. As protein: CASSTHRGPTF.

The V and J genes are TRBV5-1 and TRBJ2-1, with TRBD2 matching 10 bases. The V gene end was trimmed by 0 bases and the J gene end by 4 bases; junction bases not matched to a gene: 1. This CDR3 is built from 15 residues. The germline V gene has CDR1 SGHRS and CDR2 YFSETQ. The CDR3 coding sequence is TGCGCCAGCAGCTTGGCTAGCGGGAGATACAATGAGCAGTTCTTC. Translating gives CASSLASGRYNEQFF. Full variable domain (rest looked up from reference TRBV5-1 and TRBJ2-1): KAGVTQTPRYLIKTRGQQVTLSCSPISGHRSVSWYQQTPGQGLQFLFEYFSETQRNKGNFPGRFSGRQFSNSRSEMNVSTLELGDSALYLCASSLASGRYNEQFFGPGTRLTVL.

The gene calls are TRBV2 and TRBJ2-4; 7 bases are a match to TRBD2. This CDR3 has 12 amino acids. CDR1 and CDR2 (germline): SNHLY, FYNNEI. V shed 6 bases and J 6 bases; nucleotides not matched to a gene: 2. CDR3 coding DNA: TGTGCCAGCAGGGCTAGCGGAAACATTCAGTACTTC. Translation: CASRASGNIQYF.

The chain recombines TRBV28 with TRBJ2-7; 14 nucleotides agree with TRBD2. This CDR3 has 15 residues. CDR1 is MDHEN, CDR2 SYDVKM, per germline. The V gene end was trimmed by 5 bases and the J gene end by 3 bases; junction bases not matched to a gene: 3. The CDR3 reads CASSPGTSGSYEQYF. Written as DNA, the CDR3 is TGTGCCAGCAGTCCCGGGACTAGCGGGAGCTACGAGCAGTACTTC.

The chain carries TRBV27 and TRBJ2-3; 10 bases match TRBD2. Germline V CDR1 and CDR2: MNHEY, SMNVEV (reference sequence). The CDR3 sequence is 14 residues long. Germline trimming cut 7 bases from V and 3 bases from J; bases unmatched to any gene: 4. Here the CDR3 DNA reads TGTGCCAGCAAGAGCGGGGGGGGAACAGATACGCAGTATTTT. It specifies CASKSGGGTDTQYF.

This chain joins TRBV18 and TRBJ2-3; weak D call: TRBD1 (6 bases). CDR1 is KGHSH, CDR2 LQKENI, per germline. The V gene lost 0 bases and the J gene lost 8 bases, with 18 bases spanning the gap. The CDR3 extends over 16 amino acids. The CDR3 spells CASSPPLTGGYATQYF. The CDR3, as DNA: TGTGCCAGCTCACCACCCTTGACAGGAGGCTACGCTACGCAGTATTTT.

The chain combines TRBV2 with TRBJ2-3; D gene ambiguous. The ends were cut back, 6 bases at V and 3 bases at J, with 4 bases in the middle. Germline-derived CDR1 and CDR2 are SNHLY and FYNNEI. The CDR3 is made up of 11 amino acids. CDR3 nucleotide sequence: TGTGCCAGCAGCGCGACAGATACGCAGTATTTT. Its translation is CASSATDTQYF.

This clone appeared a single time. The CDR3 bases are TGCGCCAGCAGTGATTCCGGGACTAGCGCGTCCTACGAGCAGTACTTC. Translating it yields CASSDSGTSASYEQYF. V is TRBV10-1 and J is TRBJ2-7; 10 positions agree with TRBD2. CDR1 and CDR2 (germline): WNHNN, SYGVQD (reference sequence). The CDR3 loop spans 16 amino acids. V trimming: 3 bases; J trimming: 1 base; junction bases outside the gene matches: 6.

The chain is built from TRBV15 and TRBJ2-4; D is unclear. Germline V lookup: CDR1 LNHNV, CDR2 YYDKDF (reference sequence). The CDR3 is made up of 17 amino acids. Trimming left V 0 bases short and J 6 bases short, with 18 bases between. The CDR3 loop is CATSRDKSPPRGNIQYF. In DNA form, the CDR3 reads TGTGCCACCAGCAGAGATAAAAGCCCACCGAGAGGAAACATTCAGTACTTC. Full variable domain (remainder filled in from reference TRBV15 and TRBJ2-4): DAMVIQNPRYQVTQFGKPVTLSCSQTLNHNVMYWYQQKSSQAPKLLFHYYDKDFNNEADTPDNFQSRRPNTSFCFLDIRSPGLGDTAMYLCATSRDKSPPRGNIQYFGAGTRLSVL.

This clone came up a few times. This chain connects TRBV30 to TRBJ2-7; D gene uncertain. Trimming stripped 2 bases from V and 2 bases from J, with 10 bases between. The CDR3 spans 13 residues. Germline CDR1 is GTSNPN and CDR2 is SVGIG (reference sequence). CDR3 region: CAWSRSFAYEQYF. CDR3 DNA: TGTGCCTGGAGTCGTTCCTTCGCCTACGAGCAGTACTTC. The variable domain in full, completed from reference TRBV30 and TRBJ2-7, reads SQTIHQWPATLVQPVGSPLSLECTVEGTSNPNLYWYRQAAGRGLQLLFYSVGIGQISSEVPQNLSASRPQDRQFILSSKKLLLSDSGFYLCAWSRSFAYEQYFGPGTRLTVT.

This clone was seen only once. The rearrangement links TRBV7-8 to TRBJ1-2; the D gene is possibly TRBD1 (6 bases). The length of the CDR3 is 15 residues. The germline V gene encodes CDR1 SGHVS and CDR2 FQNEAQ. V was cut by 5 bases and J by 8 bases, with 21 bases left in between. CDR3 coding DNA: TGTGCCAGCAGCATTTTACAGGGAGAACTCGTCGGCTACACCTTC. It translates to CASSILQGELVGYTF.

The chain couples TRBV2 to TRBJ2-7; 10 bases fit TRBD1. Germline CDR1 reads SNHLY; CDR2 reads FYNNEI. The CDR3 runs 14 residues. Germline trimming cut 7 bases from V and 4 bases from J; bases unmatched to any gene: 7. In DNA, the CDR3 is TGTGCCAGCATACCGGGACAGGGGTCGTACGAGCAGTACTTC. Protein product: CASIPGQGSYEQYF.

The chain recombines TRBV13 with TRBJ1-2; possible D gene TRBD1, 6 bases. From germline, CDR1 is PRHDT and CDR2 FYEKMQ (reference sequence). The CDR3 sequence is 16 residues long. V lost 5 bases and J lost 0, with 16 bases in between. This chain's CDR3 is CASSHWTVGSNYGYTF. CDR3 DNA: TGTGCCAGCAGCCACTGGACAGTTGGATCTAACTATGGCTACACCTTC.

The rearrangement links TRBV30 to TRBJ2-2; possibly TRBD1 for D (5 bases). The CDR3 is made up of 12 amino acids. Trimming removed 3 bases at V and 3 bases at J, with 5 bases between. The germline V gene has CDR1 GTSNPN and CDR2 SVGIG (reference sequence). The CDR3 region has the DNA TGTGCCTGGAGAGGGGACACCGGGGAGCTGTTTTTT. Amino acid sequence: CAWRGDTGELFF.

This chain connects TRBV28 to TRBJ2-3; D uncertain. V lost 5 bases and J lost 10, with 19 bases in between. Germline V gene data show CDR1 as MDHEN and CDR2 as SYDVKM. CDR3 length equals 14 residues. The CDR3, as DNA: TGTGCCAGCAGTCCCCCCGATAGTCACGCGGCGCAGTATTTT. Its protein product is CASSPPDSHAAQYF. Using reference TRBV28 and TRBJ2-3 for the parts outside the CDR3, the full variable domain is DVKVTQSSRYLVKRTGEKVFLECVQDMDHENMFWYRQDPGLGLRLIYFSYDVKMKEKGDIPEGYSVSREKKERFSLILESASTNQTSMYLCASSPPDSHAAQYFGPGTRLTVL.

The chain combines TRBV5-1 with TRBJ2-7; TRBD1 matches 7 bases. Germline CDR1 is SGHRS and CDR2 is YFSETQ. Trimming took 5 bases from V and 2 from J; bases not matched to a gene: 4. The CDR3 is made up of 13 amino acids. The CDR3 loop is CASSFGTAYEQYF. For the CDR3, the DNA is TGCGCCAGCAGTTTTGGGACAGCCTACGAGCAGTACTTC.

The chain carries TRBV11-2 and TRBJ2-3; 7 bases are a match to TRBD2. V shed 5 bases and J 5 bases; nucleotides not matched to a gene: 7. The V gene's germline CDR1 is SGHAT and CDR2 FQNNGV. The CDR3 is made up of 14 amino acids. As DNA, the CDR3 is TGTGCCAGCAGCGTGGGGGGGGGATTAGATACGCAGTATTTT. It encodes CASSVGGGLDTQYF.

This chain connects TRBV6-5 to TRBJ2-7; 9 bases fit TRBD1. The CDR3 is 15 amino acids. In germline, CDR1 is MNHEY, CDR2 SVGAGI. Unmatched junction bases numbered 3, after V lost 1 base and J lost 2 bases. The CDR3 region is CASSYLGTGTYEQYF. The CDR3 DNA reads as TGTGCCAGCAGTTACTTAGGGACAGGGACCTACGAGCAGTACTTC.

The genes are TRBV2 and TRBJ1-5; 9 nucleotides align to TRBD1. With 9 bases clipped from V and 7 bases from J, the junction kept 7 bases outside the gene matches. This CDR3 is built from 13 residues. Germline V lookup: CDR1 SNHLY, CDR2 FYNNEI. CDR3 protein: CARGQGGAQPQHF. The DNA of the CDR3 is TGTGCCAGGGGACAGGGCGGAGCGCAGCCCCAGCATTTT.

The chain joins TRBV28 to TRBJ2-7, with D possibly being TRBD1 (6 bases). Germline V gene sequence: CDR1 MDHEN, CDR2 SYDVKM. The ends were cut back, 1 base at V and 2 bases at J, with 12 bases in the middle. The length of the CDR3 is 15 residues. CDR3 DNA: TGTGCCAGCAGTTTATCCCAACAGGGTACCTACGAGCAGTACTTC. It is translated as CASSLSQQGTYEQYF.

This clone was seen ten or more times. The rearrangement uses TRBV28 and TRBJ1-2; TRBD1 matches 9 bases. With 8 bases clipped from V and 4 bases from J, the junction kept 8 bases outside the gene matches. Germline assignment: CDR1 MDHEN and CDR2 SYDVKM. The CDR3 extends over 14 amino acids. Here the CDR3 reads CASHTTGGLYGYTF. For the CDR3, the DNA is TGTGCCAGCCATACAACAGGGGGCCTCTATGGCTACACCTTC.

The V and J genes are TRBV18 and TRBJ2-1; D not certain. Germline-derived CDR1 and CDR2 are KGHSH and LQKENI. There are 11 residues in the CDR3. With 3 bases removed from V and 9 bases from J, the gap between germline ends came to 6 bases. The CDR3 loop is CASSPSIEQFF. CDR3 DNA sequence: TGTGCCAGCTCACCCTCTATTGAGCAGTTCTTC.

This clone was observed a few times. This chain uses TRBV5-6 with TRBJ1-2; D is uncertain. CDR3 length equals 13 residues. CDR1 is SGHDT, CDR2 YYEEEE, per germline. Deletions cut 0 bases from V and 1 base from J, with 4 bases between. CDR3 in DNA: TGTGCCAGCAGCTTGGGGAGTAACTATGGCTACACCTTC. Translated, it gives CASSLGSNYGYTF.